This T cell receptor (beta chain) was obtained from a study of T cell responses to AZD1222 COVID-19 vaccine (dated by TCRdb to 2020 to 2023). About the investigation overall: Because spike-specific TCR depth and breadth did not differ between the two schedules, AZD1222 recipients who got a second dose at roughly 4 weeks were pooled with those who got a second dose at roughly 12 weeks. Trial participants were enrolled into age subgroups of 18-55, 56-69 and 70-plus years, which contained roughly 140, 27 and 60 TCR-sequenced participants, respectively. A total of 233 trial participants underwent TCR sequencing, of whom more than 200 had received two doses of AZD1222 and approximately 26 had received two doses of the MenACWY control vaccine. What the research found in general, with its limitations: Only a handful of AZD1222 recipients were SARS-CoV-2 seropositive at baseline, limiting conclusions about previously exposed vaccinees. Because no samples from the day 14 peak response were available, repertoires could be characterized only after the peak T cell response. The vaccine-associated CD4 TCRs covered the entire spike protein, and the dominant responses fell in regions 160-218 and 743-854. Most participants were white British and females outnumbered males, and the authors suggested that clonal diversity may have been underestimated. Reportedly, almost half of the unique spike-specific TCRs recognized epitopes lying outside the regions that are mutated in the B.1.351 and B.1.1.7 variants. After two AZD1222 doses, spike-specific TCR breadth and depth were significantly higher than at day 0 and than in MenACWY recipients. In the small 56-69-year group, the increase in depth fell short of significance, most likely because of low power.

This clone has more than one count but fewer than ten. Its binding antigen is unknown. There are no base qualities to consult, and no much larger clone falls within one base. The CDR3 runs 14 amino acids, cysteine and phenylalanine included. The DNA shown is the 42-base CDR3, in frame from base 1. CDR1 and CDR2 (LNHDA, SQIVND) derive from the germline V gene (reference sequence). Trimming removed 5 bases from V and 4 bases from J; the gene matches leave 7 bases unexplained. The sample's time point label, decoded: baseline before first vaccination. Vaccinee samples came from UK trials COV001 and COV002, including a single-blind randomized controlled phase 2/3 trial of AZD1222 (ChAdOx1 nCoV-19) in healthy adults. For TCRbeta chain sequencing, PBMC samples were collected from trial participants at day 0 and at day 28 after the second dose. The CDR3 regions of human TCRbeta chains were analyzed by immunosequencing. The study's processing was this. Repertoire TCRs were matched against a reference library of SARS-CoV-2-specific TCRs generated with the MIRA antigen-specificity platform. Breadth meant the fraction of unique TCRs that were SARS-CoV-2-associated, whereas depth meant the fraction of total T cells that were SARS-CoV-2-associated. Using the MIRA data, every spike-specific TCR was mapped to the spike region that the TCR reacted to and assigned to either a CD4 or a CD8 class. Log10-transformed breadth and depth values were compared by one-way ANOVA with Sidak's multiple comparisons tests. The immuneACCESS repertoire file appears here via TCRdb, limited to in-frame rearrangements. These files lack a portion of the clones; in checked studies, under half of the deficit traces to unresolved V genes, and the cause of the others is not known. V and J calls and clone size are as listed in that table; D and trimming were resolved from the DNA. The sample table records some 120,000 clones; around 87% of these occur just once. Of the sample, approximately 1.3% falls within the top ten clones.

The receptor comes from an adult in good health. The source material was peripheral blood, sampled on day 0 of AZD1222 vaccination. Recombination linked TRBV19 to TRBJ1-1; 7 central nucleotides agree with TRBD1. The CDR3 here reads CASSDRTGVTEAFF. The DNA is TGTGCCAGTAGTGACCGGACAGGAGTCACTGAAGCTTTCTTT.